This TCR beta chain comes out of a study of blood T cell repertoires in COVID-19. Study-wide context: Sites across the United States, Italy and Spain contributed samples from acute and convalescent COVID-19. The analysed material was cDNA or gDNA that came from T cells, B-cell-depleted T cells, or PBMCs.

Under the authors' procedure: The assay estimated nucleated cells by amplifying reference gene primers. Produced via immunoSEQ multiplex PCR; TCRdb's table is partial and in-frame only. The DNA was the basis for D and trimming; V, J and clone size are from that table. The data contain around 270,000 clones, about 88% of them singletons. To note about this clone: Other DNA variants within this sample encode the same CDR3.

Trimming pared 0 bases from V and 4 bases from J, leaving 10 bases between. CDR1 LGHNA and CDR2 YNFKEQ come from the germline V gene. The CDR3 is 14 residues long. The sequence derives from a man in his 60s who had recovered from COVID-19. The sample consisted of peripheral blood. This chain links TRBV4-2 with TRBJ2-7; TRBD1 is a possible D gene (6 bases). CDR3 bases: TGTGCCAGCAGCCAAGACAGGGGCGGATACGAGCAGTACTTC. This sequence encodes CASSQDRGGYEQYF.